This TCR beta chain was documented in a study of T cells in Graves' hyperthyroidism and ophthalmopathy. Study results and caveats: In validation, the model predicted ophthalmopathy. These predictions came a median about 6.8 months before onset.

Graves' hyperthyroidism was deemed stable given no ophthalmopathy progression within 18 months. The patients, who ranged from 18 to 65 in age, presented with newly diagnosed hyperthyroidism lasting under 2 months. PBMCs came from 7.5 to 10 ml fresh peripheral blood. There were TCR beta CDR3 regions amplified from RNA transcripts. An initial round of RT-PCR targeting the TCR CDR3 relied on the HTBI primer set. One entry per CDR3 protein results from TCRdb running MiXCR on the multiplex PCR reads. The sample includes about 360,000 distinct CDR3 sequences, over 10% of them seen just once. V was clipped by 5 bases and J by 5 bases; unmatched bases: 5. CDR3 length: 13 residues. The germline gives CDR1 SGHTA, CDR2 FQGTGA. This clonotype was recorded at least ten times. Its target is unknown.

The chain employs TRBV7-3 and TRBJ1-1; 7 nucleotides agree with TRBD1. The sequence was collected from a woman aged 18-29 years with Graves' hyperthyroidism. Sequenced sample: blood. The CDR3 loop is CASSLGQETEAFF. The CDR3 DNA reads as TGTGCCAGCAGCCTAGGACAGGAGACTGAAGCTTTCTTT.